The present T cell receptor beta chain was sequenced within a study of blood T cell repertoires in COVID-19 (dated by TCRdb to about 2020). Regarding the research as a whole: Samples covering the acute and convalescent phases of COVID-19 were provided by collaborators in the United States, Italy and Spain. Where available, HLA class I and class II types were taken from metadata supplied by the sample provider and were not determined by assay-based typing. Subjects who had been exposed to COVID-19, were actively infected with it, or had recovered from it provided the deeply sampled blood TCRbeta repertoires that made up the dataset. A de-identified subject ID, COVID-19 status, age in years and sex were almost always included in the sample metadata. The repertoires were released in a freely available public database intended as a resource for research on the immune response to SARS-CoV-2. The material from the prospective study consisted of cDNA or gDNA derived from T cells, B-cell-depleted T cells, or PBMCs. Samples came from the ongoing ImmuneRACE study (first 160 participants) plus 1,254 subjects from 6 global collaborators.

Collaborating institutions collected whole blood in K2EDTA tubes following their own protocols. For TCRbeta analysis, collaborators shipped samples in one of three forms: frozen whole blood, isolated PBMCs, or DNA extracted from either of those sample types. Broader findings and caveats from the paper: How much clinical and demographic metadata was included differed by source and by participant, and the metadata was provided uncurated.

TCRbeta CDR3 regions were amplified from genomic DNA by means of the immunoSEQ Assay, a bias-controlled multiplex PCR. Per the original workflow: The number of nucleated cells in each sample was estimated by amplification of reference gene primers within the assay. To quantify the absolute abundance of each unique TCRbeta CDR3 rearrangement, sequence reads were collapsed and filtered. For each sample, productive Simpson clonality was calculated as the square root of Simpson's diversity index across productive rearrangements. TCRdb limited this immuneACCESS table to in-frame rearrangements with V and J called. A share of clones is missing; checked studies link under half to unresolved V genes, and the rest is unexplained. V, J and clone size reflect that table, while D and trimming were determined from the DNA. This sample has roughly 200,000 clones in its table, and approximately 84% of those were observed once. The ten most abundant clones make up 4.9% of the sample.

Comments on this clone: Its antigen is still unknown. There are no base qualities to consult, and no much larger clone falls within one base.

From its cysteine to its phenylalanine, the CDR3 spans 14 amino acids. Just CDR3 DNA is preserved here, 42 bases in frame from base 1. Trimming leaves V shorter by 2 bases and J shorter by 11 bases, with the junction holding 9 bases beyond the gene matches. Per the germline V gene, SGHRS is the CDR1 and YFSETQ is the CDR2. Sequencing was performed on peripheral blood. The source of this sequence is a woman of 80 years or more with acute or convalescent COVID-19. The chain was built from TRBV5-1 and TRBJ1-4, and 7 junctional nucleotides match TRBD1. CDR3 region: CASSLETGRLKLFF. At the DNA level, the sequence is TGCGCCAGCAGCTTAGAGACAGGGCGATTGAAACTGTTTTTT.